These 26 T cell receptor beta chains originate from one sample sequenced in a study of T cell responses to AZD1222 COVID-19 vaccine. TCRdb's table, derived via immunoSEQ multiplex PCR, lists solely in-frame clones and lacks some. Of 95,000 to 100,000 clones in the sample, more than 85% were seen once. Sequenced material: peripheral blood, taken on day 0 of AZD1222 vaccination. These receptors were collected from an adult in good health.

In this sample, this clone turned up a few times. The chain joins TRBV5-1 to TRBJ2-1; the D gene is possibly TRBD1 (6 bases). The germline V and J ends were trimmed by 4 bases and 7 bases, with 15 bases remaining between them. The CDR3 is 14 residues long. Germline lookup yields CDR1 SGHRS and CDR2 YFSETQ. The CDR3, as DNA: TGCGCCAGCAGCCCCCAGGGGCCCCCTAATGAGCAGTTCTTC. Its translation: CASSPQGPPNEQFF.

This chain joins TRBV6-1 and TRBJ1-1; 11 bases fit TRBD1. With 4 bases clipped from V and 2 bases from J, the junction kept 9 bases outside the gene matches. The CDR3 consists of 17 residues. CDR1 is MNHNS and CDR2 is SASEGT in the germline V gene. CDR3 in amino acids: CASSGTGQGGSNTEAFF. Here the CDR3 DNA reads TGTGCCAGCAGTGGGACGGGACAGGGGGGGAGTAACACTGAAGCTTTCTTT.

V usage is TRBV18 and J usage is TRBJ1-1, with 7 bases lining up with TRBD1. Germline CDR1 is KGHSH and CDR2 is LQKENI. Trimming removed 6 bases from V and 2 bases from J; junction bases left unmatched: 9. The CDR3 is 15 residues long. For the CDR3, the DNA is TGTGCCAGCTCCGGTACTGGGACAGACAACACTGAAGCTTTCTTT. The encoded protein is CASSGTGTDNTEAFF.

This clone showed up just a few times. The genes are TRBV2 and TRBJ1-5, with no clear D. Between the trimmed V and J ends, which lost 8 bases and 5 bases, there was a span of 10 bases. Germline V gene data show CDR1 as SNHLY and CDR2 as FYNNEI. This CDR3 comprises 12 residues. The CDR3 DNA sequence: TGTGCCAGCGGACCAACAGATCAGCCCCAGCATTTT. This codes for CASGPTDQPQHF. The whole variable domain, filled in from reference TRBV2 and TRBJ1-5, reads EPEVTQTPSHQVTQMGQEVILRCVPISNHLYFYWYRQILGQKVEFLVSFYNNEISEKSEIFDDQFSVERPDGSNFTLKIRSTKLEDSAMYFCASGPTDQPQHFGDGTRLSIL.

This clone appeared once. CDR3 nucleotides: TGTGCCAGCAGTTACTCTCTGGCAGGAAGTACCTACGAGCAGTACTTC. Its protein product is CASSYSLAGSTYEQYF. The rearrangement uses TRBV6-5 and TRBJ2-7; no clear D gene. CDR1 MNHEY and CDR2 SVGAGI come from the germline V gene. The CDR3 runs to 16 residues. V was cut by 0 bases and J by 2 bases, with 14 bases left in between.

This chain joins TRBV27 and TRBJ2-7, with D perhaps matching TRBD1 (5 bases). The V end was cut by 3 bases, the J end by 7 bases, with 16 bases between. This CDR3 contains 14 residues. The germline CDR1 and CDR2 sequences are MNHEY and SMNVEV (reference sequence). This CDR3 is CASSLSGQSVEQYF. The CDR3 DNA follows: TGTGCCAGCAGTTTGAGTGGACAAAGCGTGGAGCAGTACTTC.

The V call is TRBV6-5, the J call TRBJ2-2; a weak D match, TRBD2 (5 bases). The CDR3 consists of 14 residues. The V end was cut by 7 bases, the J end by 12 bases, with 21 bases between. Germline values: CDR1 MNHEY, CDR2 SVGAGI. As DNA, the CDR3 is TGTGCCAGCAATCGGGCTACCCGGGGAGAAAAGCTGTTTTTT. Encoded protein: CASNRATRGEKLFF.

This sequence joins TRBV10-3 and TRBJ1-4, with 9 bases lining up with TRBD1. Germline-derived CDR1 and CDR2 are ENHRY and SYGVKD. The CDR3 has 18 amino acids. Trimming at V came to 4 bases and at J to 7 bases, leaving 16 bases not matched to a gene. DNA of the CDR3: TGTGCCATCAGTGCTGGGACAGGGTCACGTTACTACCCTGAAAAACTGTTTTTT. Protein sequence: CAISAGTGSRYYPEKLFF.

This clone came up once. The rearrangement links TRBV2 to TRBJ2-2; D is unresolved. Trimming took off 9 bases at V and 4 bases at J, with 15 bases between the two ends. The length of the CDR3 is 14 residues. Per the germline V gene, CDR1 is SNHLY and CDR2 is FYNNEI. The CDR3 DNA sequence: TGTGCCAGTTGCCAAGGCCGGATCACCGGGGAGCTGTTTTTT. Its translation is CASCQGRITGELFF.

The V call is TRBV30, the J call TRBJ1-5, with 8 bases matching TRBD1. After removal of 4 bases from V and 3 bases from J, the junction contained 2 bases not matched to a gene. This CDR3 contains 13 residues. Germline V gene lookup returns CDR1 GTSNPN and CDR2 SVGIG (reference sequence). CDR3 sequence: CAWTQGANQPQHF. The CDR3 bases are TGTGCCTGGACCCAGGGGGCCAATCAGCCCCAGCATTTT. The entire variable domain, with the rest obtained from reference TRBV30 and TRBJ1-5, is as follows: SQTIHQWPATLVQPVGSPLSLECTVEGTSNPNLYWYRQAAGRGLQLLFYSVGIGQISSEVPQNLSASRPQDRQFILSSKKLLLSDSGFYLCAWTQGANQPQHFGDGTRLSIL.

This chain uses TRBV6-1 with TRBJ1-2; D not resolved. CDR1 and CDR2 from the germline V gene are MNHNS and SASEGT. With 0 bases removed from V and 3 bases from J, the gap between germline ends came to 14 bases. The length of the CDR3 is 16 residues. The CDR3 DNA reads TGTGCCAGCAGTGAAGCTTACGGGCAGAAGTACTATGGCTACACCTTC. This encodes CASSEAYGQKYYGYTF.

The chain employs TRBV10-1 and TRBJ1-1, with D possibly being TRBD1 (6 bases). CDR3 size: 17 residues. Germline loops: CDR1 WNHNN, CDR2 SYGVQD (reference sequence). Trimming shortened V by 5 bases and J by 5 bases, and 24 bases separated the two germline ends. The CDR3 DNA reads as TGCGCCAGCAGTAGAAATCAGGGGATTGGAATGAGAACTGAAGCTTTCTTT. This gives the protein CASSRNQGIGMRTEAFF.

The chain couples TRBV7-8 to TRBJ2-5; 14 bases are a match to TRBD2. CDR3 length: 17 residues. Trimming cost V 2 bases and J 5 bases; bases outside gene matches: 7. Germline assignment: CDR1 SGHVS and CDR2 FQNEAQ. The CDR3 loop reads CASSLQRTSGRRETQYF. CDR3 DNA sequence: TGTGCCAGCAGCTTACAAAGGACTAGCGGGAGGAGGGAGACCCAGTACTTC.

V usage is TRBV7-3 and J usage is TRBJ2-1, with 14 bases identical to TRBD2. The V gene end was trimmed by 5 bases and the J gene end by 6 bases; junction bases not matched to a gene: 6. The germline V gene has CDR1 SGHTA and CDR2 FQGTGA. The CDR3 is 16 amino acids. CDR3 DNA sequence: TGTGCCAGCAGCCCGGGACTAGCGGGAGTTCTCAATGAGCAGTTCTTC. Encoded protein: CASSPGLAGVLNEQFF. Supplemented by reference TRBV7-3 and TRBJ2-1, the full variable domain reads GAGVSQTPSNKVTEKGKYVELRCDPISGHTALYWYRQSLGQGPEFLIYFQGTGAADDSGLPNDRFFAVRPEGSVSTLKIQRTERGDSAVYLCASSPGLAGVLNEQFFGPGTRLTVL.

This clone has only a few counts. This sequence joins TRBV6-5 and TRBJ2-7; D is unclear. Germline loops: CDR1 MNHEY, CDR2 SVGAGI. This CDR3 region has 15 residues. Trimming took 6 bases from V and 2 from J, leaving 17 bases between them. The CDR3 reads CASRTPLAGAYEQYF. DNA for the CDR3: TGTGCCAGCAGGACACCCTTAGCTGGGGCCTACGAGCAGTACTTC.

The gene calls are TRBV5-6 and TRBJ1-4; D is possibly TRBD1 (5 bases). CDR1 and CDR2 (germline): SGHDT, YYEEEE. With 4 bases removed from V and 6 bases from J, the gap between germline ends came to 19 bases. The CDR3 covers 16 residues. The CDR3 spells CASSRLSGTEHEKLFF. The CDR3, as DNA: TGTGCCAGCAGCAGGCTGTCCGGGACTGAGCATGAAAAACTGTTTTTT.

The chain recombines TRBV5-1 with TRBJ2-3, with 14 bases matching TRBD2. Germline trimming cut 3 bases from V and 2 bases from J; bases unmatched to any gene: 8. Germline V gives CDR1 SGHRS, CDR2 YFSETQ. The CDR3 spans 18 residues. DNA of the CDR3: TGCGCCAGCAGCTCCGGGACTAGCGGGAGCCGTATCACAGATACGCAGTATTTT. Protein: CASSSGTSGSRITDTQYF.

This clone was detected only once. V and J are TRBV19 and TRBJ1-3; 10 positions match TRBD1. This CDR3 region has 18 residues. The germline V gene encodes CDR1 LNHDA and CDR2 SQIVND (reference sequence). V was pared by 6 bases and J by 2 bases, with 13 bases of the junction left unmatched. The CDR3 DNA follows: TGTGCCAGTAGACTCCGGGACAGGGGTATTGTGGCTGGAAACACCATATATTTT. This encodes CASRLRDRGIVAGNTIYF.

The chain carries TRBV7-2 and TRBJ2-5; D call uncertain. V was shortened by 4 bases and J by 4 bases, with 13 bases between the two germline ends. Germline V lookup: CDR1 SGHTA, CDR2 FQGNSA. The CDR3 spans 14 residues. The CDR3: CASSSPAFRETQYF. Written as DNA, the CDR3 is TGTGCCAGCAGCTCCCCAGCCTTCAGAGAGACCCAGTACTTC. The whole variable domain, remainder taken from reference TRBV7-2 and TRBJ2-5, is GAGVSQSPSNKVTEKGKDVELRCDPISGHTALYWYRQSLGQGLEFLIYFQGNSAPDKSGLPSDRFSAERTGGSVSTLTIQRTQQEDSAVYLCASSSPAFRETQYFGPGTRLLVL.

The chain recombines TRBV27 with TRBJ1-1; D not certain. Trimming pared 6 bases from V and 0 bases from J, leaving 8 bases between. The CDR3 runs 13 residues. Germline lookup yields CDR1 MNHEY and CDR2 SMNVEV (reference sequence). CDR3 nucleotide sequence: TGTGCCAGCAGATCCCCAGTGAACACTGAAGCTTTCTTT. This codes for CASRSPVNTEAFF.

This clone was seen only once. The chain employs TRBV28 and TRBJ1-5, with D possibly TRBD1 on 5 matching bases. The V gene lost 4 bases and the J gene lost 3 bases, with 13 bases spanning the gap. CDR1 and CDR2 (germline): MDHEN, SYDVKM. This CDR3 has 15 amino acids. The CDR3 region has the DNA TGTGCCAGCAGTTCCACACAGGATAACAATCAGCCCCAGCATTTT. Its protein product is CASSSTQDNNQPQHF.

This chain uses TRBV2 with TRBJ1-5; D is possibly TRBD1 (5 bases). The CDR3 has 16 residues. Germline values: CDR1 SNHLY, CDR2 FYNNEI. The V end lost 5 bases, the J end lost 3 bases, and 17 bases lay between the germline ends. The CDR3 DNA reads TGTGCCAGCAGTAAAACCGGGACCCAAACCAATCAGCCCCAGCATTTT. Encoded protein: CASSKTGTQTNQPQHF.

DNA for the CDR3: TGTGCCAGCAGTGGGAGCACAGATACGCAGTATTTT. It is translated as CASSGSTDTQYF. V is TRBV28 and J is TRBJ2-3; no definite D call. The germline gives CDR1 MDHEN, CDR2 SYDVKM. There are 12 residues in the CDR3. The V and J ends lost 5 bases and 0 bases respectively, with 3 bases between them.

V usage is TRBV18 and J usage is TRBJ1-4; 8 positions match TRBD1. V shed 4 bases, J shed 7 bases, and the junction held 5 bases outside the gene matches. The CDR3 extends over 14 amino acids. Germline values: CDR1 KGHSH, CDR2 LQKENI. CDR3 amino acids: CASSRSQGAEKLFF. DNA of the CDR3: TGTGCCAGCTCACGGAGTCAGGGGGCTGAAAAACTGTTTTTT. The full variable domain, with the rest looked up from reference TRBV18 and TRBJ1-4, is NAGVMQNPRHLVRRRGQEARLRCSPMKGHSHVYWYRQLPEEGLKFMVYLQKENIIDESGMPKERFSAEFPKEGPSILRIQQVVRGDSAAYFCASSRSQGAEKLFFGSGTQLSVL.

The J gene is TRBJ1-5, the V gene TRBV28; D is ambiguous. CDR1 and CDR2 from the germline V gene are MDHEN and SYDVKM. V was trimmed by 3 bases and J by 9 bases, leaving 9 bases between them. This CDR3 spans 12 amino acids. The DNA for the CDR3 is TGTGCCAGCAGTTTTGAGACGTGGCCCCAGCATTTT. This sequence encodes CASSFETWPQHF.

The chain has TRBV18 and TRBJ2-3, with no clear D. V gave up 6 bases and J gave up 0 bases, with 10 bases separating them. The CDR3 has 14 residues. The germline gives CDR1 KGHSH, CDR2 LQKENI. For the CDR3, the DNA is TGTGCCAGCTCGAACACTGCTAGCACAGATACGCAGTATTTT. As protein: CASSNTASTDTQYF.